The 30 T cell receptor beta chains listed next were all sequenced from one sample in a study of human thymus T cells. Thymic resections from corrective heart surgery supplied the tissue. Libraries were prepared by immunoSEQ multiplex PCR; TCRdb keeps only in-frame clonotypes and omits some of them. The sample includes some 80,000 clones, roughly 96% seen only once; the top ten take roughly 0.03%. Sequencing was performed on thymus tissue. Source of these receptors: a boy younger than two with a congenital heart defect but otherwise immunologically healthy.

This clone was seen once. The V and J genes are TRBV4-1 and TRBJ2-7; D may match TRBD1 or TRBD2 (5 bases each). V lost 1 base to trimming and J lost 1 base, with 14 bases between them. Germline CDR1 is MGHRA and CDR2 is YSYEKL. The CDR3 is made up of 16 amino acids. CDR3 nucleotides: TGCGCCAGCAGCCAAGTCCCAGGGAGAAATTCCTACGAGCAGTACTTC. Protein: CASSQVPGRNSYEQYF.

The rearrangement uses TRBV5-1 and TRBJ1-2, with D unresolved. The germline V and J ends were trimmed by 2 bases and 0 bases, with 11 bases remaining between them. This CDR3 spans 15 amino acids. The germline CDR1 and CDR2 sequences are SGHRS and YFSETQ. The CDR3 sequence is CASSLAVLSNYGYTF. The CDR3 DNA reads as TGCGCCAGCAGCTTAGCAGTGCTGTCTAACTATGGCTACACCTTC.

The CDR3: CASSPVAGEHQETQYF. CDR3 nucleotide sequence: TGTGCCAGCAGTCCGGTAGCGGGAGAGCACCAAGAGACCCAGTACTTC. The chain uses TRBV28 and TRBJ2-5, with 9 positions matching TRBD2. Unmatched junction bases numbered 7, after V lost 5 bases and J lost 0 bases. Germline assignment: CDR1 MDHEN and CDR2 SYDVKM. The CDR3 is 16 amino acids.

This chain links TRBV7-9 with TRBJ2-7; D is perhaps TRBD1 or TRBD2 (6 bases each). This CDR3 contains 13 residues. Trimming stripped 10 bases from V and 6 bases from J, with 19 bases between. Germline CDR1 and CDR2: SEHNR and FQNEAQ (reference sequence). For the CDR3, the DNA is TGTGCCATCCGACCGGGGGAAGGGGGCGAGCAGTACTTC. Its protein product is CAIRPGEGGEQYF.

The rearrangement joins TRBV28 to TRBJ2-6; either TRBD1 or TRBD2 may supply D (5 bases each). Trimming took off 7 bases at V and 0 bases at J, with 19 bases between the two ends. The CDR3 extends over 18 amino acids. Germline CDR1 reads MDHEN; CDR2 reads SYDVKM. The CDR3 here is CASIERAPGASGANVLTF. DNA of the CDR3: TGTGCCAGCATTGAGCGCGCCCCCGGGGCCTCTGGGGCCAACGTCCTGACTTTC.

The chain recombines TRBV30 with TRBJ2-7; D ambiguous. This CDR3 is built from 15 residues. Trimming cost V 2 bases and J 6 bases, with 20 bases left between them. CDR1 and CDR2 from the germline V gene are GTSNPN and SVGIG (reference sequence). The DNA of the CDR3 is TGTGCCTGGAGTACTCCCTTGGACGCGGACGGCGAGCAGTACTTC. This gives the protein CAWSTPLDADGEQYF.

The chain recombines TRBV10-2 with TRBJ1-4; D may be TRBD1 (6 bases). Germline lookup yields CDR1 WSHSY and CDR2 SAAADI. The CDR3 loop spans 19 amino acids. With 0 bases removed from V and 2 bases from J, the gap between germline ends came to 19 bases. The CDR3 sequence is CASSESRAGGRQTNEKLFF. In nucleotides, the CDR3 is TGCGCCAGCAGTGAGTCGAGGGCTGGGGGGCGGCAGACTAATGAAAAACTGTTTTTT.

The J gene is TRBJ2-7, the V gene TRBV11-2; D is uncertain. This CDR3 comprises 15 residues. V was shortened by 6 bases and J by 2 bases, with 17 bases between the two germline ends. CDR1 and CDR2 (germline): SGHAT, FQNNGV. CDR3 in amino acids: CASSQDAVRTYEQYF. Written as DNA, the CDR3 is TGTGCCAGCAGTCAAGACGCTGTCAGGACCTACGAGCAGTACTTC.

The gene calls are TRBV5-1 and TRBJ2-4; 7 positions agree with TRBD1. Germline trimming cut 0 bases from V and 1 base from J; bases unmatched to any gene: 10. Germline lookup yields CDR1 SGHRS and CDR2 YFSETQ. This CDR3 has 18 residues. Here the CDR3 reads CASSLGPITGDAKNIQYF. The CDR3 nucleotides are TGCGCCAGCAGCTTGGGCCCAATTACAGGGGACGCCAAAAACATTCAGTACTTC.

The J gene is TRBJ2-1, the V gene TRBV7-3, with D unclear. This CDR3 is built from 14 residues. The germline gives CDR1 SGHTA, CDR2 FQGTGA. Deletions cut 2 bases from V and 6 bases from J, with 11 bases between. CDR3 residues: CASSLPCWGNEQFF. The CDR3 coding sequence is TGTGCCAGCAGCTTACCGTGTTGGGGCAATGAGCAGTTCTTC.

The CDR3 region has the DNA TGCGCCAGCAGCTTGGATACAGGGCGAAACACTGAAGCTTTCTTT. Translating gives CASSLDTGRNTEAFF. V gene TRBV5-1 combines with J gene TRBJ1-1; weak D call: TRBD1 (6 bases). Germline V gene lookup returns CDR1 SGHRS and CDR2 YFSETQ. Trimming shortened V by 0 bases and J by 2 bases, and 11 bases separated the two germline ends. The CDR3 spans 15 residues.

This chain links TRBV6-1 with TRBJ2-3, with 7 bases fitting TRBD1. The CDR3 is 16 amino acids. V dropped 2 bases and J dropped 1; count of bases not matched to a gene: 6. Germline CDR1 MNHNS, CDR2 SASEGT. The CDR3 DNA reads as TGTGCCAGCAGTGAAACTAACAGGGGACGCACAGATACGCAGTATTTT. Protein sequence: CASSETNRGRTDTQYF.

The gene calls are TRBV2 and TRBJ1-5, with D unresolved. The CDR3 consists of 15 residues. CDR1 is SNHLY and CDR2 is FYNNEI in the germline V gene. V shed 7 bases and J shed 0 bases, with 13 bases lying between them. CDR3 in DNA: TGTGCCAGCAAGTCAACACTCTATAGCAATCAGCCCCAGCATTTT. Translated, it gives CASKSTLYSNQPQHF.

The count of this clone is one. J is TRBJ2-1 and V is TRBV5-1, with D possibly being TRBD2 (6 bases). Germline V gene sequence: CDR1 SGHRS, CDR2 YFSETQ. The CDR3 has 12 amino acids. With 6 bases removed from V and 7 bases from J, the gap between germline ends came to 11 bases. The CDR3 here is CASNGGRNEQFF. The CDR3, as DNA: TGCGCCAGCAATGGGGGGAGGAATGAGCAGTTCTTC.

The chain carries TRBV4-2 and TRBJ2-1, with TRBD2 matching 7 bases. Germline CDR1 LGHNA, CDR2 YNFKEQ. The V segment lost 1 base and the J segment 10 bases; nucleotides outside the gene matches: 10. The CDR3 sequence is 15 residues long. In nucleotides, the CDR3 is TGTGCCAGCAGCCAAGCGCCGGGACTAAGAGGAGAGCAGTTCTTC. It is translated as CASSQAPGLRGEQFF.

The chain has TRBV19 and TRBJ2-1; no firm D call. Trimming removed 4 bases from V and 6 bases from J, with 19 bases in between. The length of the CDR3 is 16 residues. The germline gives CDR1 LNHDA, CDR2 SQIVND (reference sequence). The CDR3 coding sequence is TGTGCCAGTAGTAGGGTGGCGGTCTCGGCAGGCAATGAGCAGTTCTTC. Its translation is CASSRVAVSAGNEQFF.

With regard to this clone: One end of the junction is discordant with germline, which a read error may explain. Distinct nucleotide sequences in the sample also encode this CDR3. The rearrangement links TRBV4-1 to TRBJ1-2; D remains unclear. CDR3 length equals 12 residues. The germline V gene encodes CDR1 MGHRA and CDR2 YSYEKL. In DNA, the CDR3 is TGCGCCAGCAGCCCCGACTTCTATGGATACACCTTC. It encodes CASSPDFYGYTF.

This rearrangement joins TRBV6-1 to TRBJ2-1, with TRBD2 matching over 14 bases. The germline V gene has CDR1 MNHNS and CDR2 SASEGT. This CDR3 has 22 residues. V gave up 1 base and J gave up 4 bases; unmatched junction bases: 18. The CDR3 loop reads CASSEDKMGQQGTSGSYNEQFF. CDR3 DNA sequence: TGTGCCAGCAGTGAAGACAAAATGGGACAACAAGGGACTAGCGGGAGTTACAATGAGCAGTTCTTC.

This clone was seen only once. The J gene is TRBJ2-2, the V gene TRBV11-3; 7 nucleotides align to TRBD1. V lost 6 bases, J lost 0 bases, and 13 bases stayed unmatched. This CDR3 spans 18 amino acids. CDR1 SGHNT and CDR2 YENEEA come from the germline V gene. CDR3: CASRKGDRVFSNTGELFF. The CDR3, as DNA: TGTGCCAGCAGGAAGGGTGACAGGGTTTTTTCGAACACCGGGGAGCTGTTTTTT.

This chain links TRBV28 with TRBJ1-2, with D unresolved. Trimming removed 4 bases at V and 6 bases at J, with 21 bases between. This CDR3 comprises 16 residues. Looked up from germline, CDR1 is MDHEN and CDR2 is SYDVKM. CDR3 in DNA: TGTGCCAGCAGTTCTATACCCTCGACAATCAGGAATGGCTACACCTTC. Its protein is CASSSIPSTIRNGYTF.

This clone was recorded once. The V call is TRBV27, the J call TRBJ1-3, with D possibly matching TRBD1 (6 bases). This CDR3 spans 16 amino acids. Trimming stripped 7 bases from V and 0 bases from J, with 16 bases between. CDR1 and CDR2 (germline): MNHEY, SMNVEV (reference sequence). The CDR3 nucleotides are TGTGCCAGCATGGTAAAGGGGGGACTCTCTGGAAACACCATATATTTT. It specifies CASMVKGGLSGNTIYF.

CDR3 coding DNA: TGCGCCACCGCAGTTGAGACAGGGGGTAGCACTGAAGCTTTCTTT. It is translated as CATAVETGGSTEAFF. The V and J genes are TRBV5-1 and TRBJ1-1, with 9 bases lining up with TRBD1. Germline loops: CDR1 SGHRS, CDR2 YFSETQ. V shed 9 bases, J shed 4 bases, and the junction held 13 bases outside the gene matches. The CDR3 extends over 15 amino acids.

This rearrangement joins TRBV14 to TRBJ2-1; no firm D call. The germline gives CDR1 SGHDN, CDR2 FVKESK. Deletions cut 4 bases from V and 6 bases from J, with 16 bases between. This CDR3 contains 15 residues. CDR3 coding DNA: TGTGCCAGCAGCCGACCTCCCGAGAAGGGCAATGAGCAGTTCTTC. Amino acids: CASSRPPEKGNEQFF.

This rearrangement joins TRBV7-2 to TRBJ2-2, with 7 bases lining up with TRBD2. The V and J ends lost 3 bases and 3 bases, in that order; junction bases with no gene match: 13. CDR3 length: 18 amino acids. Per germline, CDR1 SGHTA and CDR2 FQGNSA. The CDR3 loop is CASSLGGAGVPDTGELFF. CDR3 nucleotides: TGTGCCAGCAGCTTGGGAGGTGCGGGAGTACCCGACACCGGGGAGCTGTTTTTT.

The gene calls are TRBV7-8 and TRBJ1-3; D ambiguous. This CDR3 has 15 residues. Trimming pared 3 bases from V and 0 bases from J, leaving 9 bases between. Germline V CDR1 and CDR2: SGHVS, FQNEAQ. The CDR3 region is CASSFAASSGNTIYF. CDR3 DNA: TGTGCCAGCAGCTTCGCCGCGAGCTCTGGAAACACCATATATTTT. Filled out from reference TRBV7-8 and TRBJ1-3, the complete variable domain reads GAGVSQSPRYKVAKRGQDVALRCDPISGHVSLFWYQQALGQGPEFLTYFQNEAQLDKSGLPSDRFFAERPEGSVSTLKIQRTQQEDSAVYLCASSFAASSGNTIYFGEGSWLTVV.

The V and J genes are TRBV5-6 and TRBJ2-1; D may match TRBD1 or TRBD2 (5 bases each). V lost 0 bases and J 15 bases, leaving 10 bases between the germline ends. CDR1 is SGHDT and CDR2 is YYEEEE in the germline V gene. The CDR3 runs 11 residues. CDR3 in DNA: TGTGCCAGCAGCTTGGACGGGGCTCGGTTCTTC. As protein: CASSLDGARFF.

The chain recombines TRBV11-3 with TRBJ2-3; the D gene is possibly TRBD1 (6 bases). V was pared by 5 bases and J by 5 bases, with 11 bases between. There are 13 residues in the CDR3. Germline assignment: CDR1 SGHNT and CDR2 YENEEA. The CDR3 spells CASSQKGGDTQYF. Here the CDR3 DNA reads TGTGCCAGCAGCCAAAAAGGGGGAGATACGCAGTATTTT.

The V and J genes are TRBV5-1 and TRBJ1-2, with D tentatively TRBD1 (5 bases). Trimming took 0 bases from V and 4 from J, leaving 10 bases between them. From germline, CDR1 is SGHRS and CDR2 YFSETQ. The CDR3 contains 14 residues. Here the CDR3 DNA reads TGCGCCAGCAGCTTGGGGGGGTTAATCTATGGCTACACCTTC. As protein: CASSLGGLIYGYTF.

The rearrangement joins TRBV28 to TRBJ1-6; tentative D call: TRBD1 (6 bases). The germline V gene encodes CDR1 MDHEN and CDR2 SYDVKM. CDR3 length equals 15 residues. With 4 bases removed from V and 7 bases from J, the gap between germline ends came to 14 bases. The CDR3 DNA reads TGTGCCAGCAGTTCCGCCGATACAGGGAATTCACCCCTCCACTTT. Its protein is CASSSADTGNSPLHF. Based on the CDR3 plus reference TRBV28 and TRBJ1-6, the full variable domain is DVKVTQSSRYLVKRTGEKVFLECVQDMDHENMFWYRQDPGLGLRLIYFSYDVKMKEKGDIPEGYSVSREKKERFSLILESASTNQTSMYLCASSSADTGNSPLHFGNGTRLTVT.

The chain is built from TRBV6-1 and TRBJ1-3; 8 bases map to TRBD1. The CDR3 contains 16 residues. J was trimmed by 4 bases and V by 6 bases; bases with no gene match: 11. CDR1 and CDR2 (germline): MNHNS, SASEGT. CDR3: CASRELHRGKGNTIYF. In nucleotides, the CDR3 is TGTGCCAGCAGGGAACTACACAGGGGGAAAGGAAACACCATATATTTT.